Listed below are T cell receptor beta chains from one sample, sequenced in a study of T cells in Graves' hyperthyroidism and ophthalmopathy. TCRdb processed the multiplex PCR reads anew with MiXCR; each CDR3 protein has one entry. The top ten hold 11% to 15% of the sample, which has around 450,000 distinct CDR3 sequences, more than 15% seen once. The material sequenced was blood. The receptors were sampled from a woman aged 18-29 years with Graves' hyperthyroidism. Each CDR3 is given with its conserved first and last residue. The D gene is left open where the match is weak. A clone size is listed for some rows: how often the clone was seen (once, few, many), or a class if it is expanded.

.	TRBV12-3/TRBV12-4	TRBJ1-2	few	CASSLEGEGNYGYTF	TGTGCCAGCAGTTTAGAGGGGGAAGGGAACTATGGCTACACCTTC
.	TRBV5-1	TRBJ2-1	few	CASSLESGAYNEQFF	TGCGCCAGCAGCTTGGAATCGGGGGCCTACAATGAGCAGTTCTTC
.	TRBV27	TRBJ2-7	.	CASSLDRSSYEQYF	TGTGCCAGCAGTCTAGACAGAAGTTCCTACGAGCAGTACTTC
TRBD2	TRBV4-1	TRBJ2-5	.	CASSQENRGGGGATKTQYF	TGCGCCAGCAGCCAAGAAAATCGAGGCGGCGGGGGGGCCACGAAGACCCAGTACTTC
.	TRBV4-1	TRBJ1-5	.	CASSLNGGDQPQHF	TGTGCCAGCAGCCTTAATGGGGGTGATCAGCCCCAGCATTTT
TRBD2	TRBV20-1	TRBJ2-5	few	CSATGTRTLQETQYF	TGCAGTGCAACCGGGACTAGGACTTTACAAGAGACCCAGTACTTC
.	TRBV4-2	TRBJ2-2	.	CASSQPGFNTGELFF	TGTGCCAGCAGCCAACCGGGGTTTAACACCGGGGAGCTGTTTTTT
.	TRBV20-1	TRBJ2-7	few	CSAFGRYSYEQYF	TGCAGTGCTTTCGGACGGTACTCCTACGAGCAGTACTTC
.	TRBV11-2	TRBJ2-7	many	CASSEEASAAYEQYF	TGTGCCAGCAGCGAAGAGGCTAGCGCGGCCTACGAGCAGTACTTC
.	TRBV6-2/TRBV6-3	TRBJ1-4	.	CASSYSNVGKLFF	TGTGCCAGCAGTTACTCGAATGTCGGGAAACTGTTTTTT
TRBD1	TRBV7-8	TRBJ1-5	many	CASSPVTGGSSRNQPQHF	TGTGCCAGCAGTCCTGTGACAGGGGGTAGTTCTCGCAATCAGCCCCAGCATTTT